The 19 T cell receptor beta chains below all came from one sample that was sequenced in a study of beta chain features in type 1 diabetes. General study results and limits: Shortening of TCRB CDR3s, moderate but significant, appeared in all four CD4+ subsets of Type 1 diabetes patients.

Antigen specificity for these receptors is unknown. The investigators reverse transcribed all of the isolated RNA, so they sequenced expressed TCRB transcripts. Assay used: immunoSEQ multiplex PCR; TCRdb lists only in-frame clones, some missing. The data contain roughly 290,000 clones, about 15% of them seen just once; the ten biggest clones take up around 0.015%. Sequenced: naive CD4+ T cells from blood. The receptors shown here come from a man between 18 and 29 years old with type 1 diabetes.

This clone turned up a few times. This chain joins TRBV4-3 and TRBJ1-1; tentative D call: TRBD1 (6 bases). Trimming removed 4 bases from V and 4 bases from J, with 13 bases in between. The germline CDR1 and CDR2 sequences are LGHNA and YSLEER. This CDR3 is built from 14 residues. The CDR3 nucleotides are TGCGCCAGCAGCCTTGGCAGGGGTGGCACTGAAGCTTTCTTT. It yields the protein CASSLGRGGTEAFF.

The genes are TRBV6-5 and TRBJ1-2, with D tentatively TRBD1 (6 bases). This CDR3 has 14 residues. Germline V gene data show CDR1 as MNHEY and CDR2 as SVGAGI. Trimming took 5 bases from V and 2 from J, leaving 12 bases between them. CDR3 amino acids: CASSPQGRNYGYTF. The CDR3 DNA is TGTGCCAGCAGTCCACAGGGAAGGAACTATGGCTACACCTTC.

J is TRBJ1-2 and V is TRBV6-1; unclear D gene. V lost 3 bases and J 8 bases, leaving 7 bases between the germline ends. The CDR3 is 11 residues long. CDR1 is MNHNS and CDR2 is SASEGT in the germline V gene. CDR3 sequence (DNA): TGTGCCAGCAGTGATTCGGGGGGCTACACCTTC. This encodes CASSDSGGYTF.

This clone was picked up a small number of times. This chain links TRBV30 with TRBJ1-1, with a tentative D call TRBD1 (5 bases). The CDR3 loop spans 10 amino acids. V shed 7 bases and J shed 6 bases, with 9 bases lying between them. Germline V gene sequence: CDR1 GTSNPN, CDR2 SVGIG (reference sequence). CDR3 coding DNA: TGTGCCTCTGGCAGGGCTGAAGCTTTCTTT. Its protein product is CASGRAEAFF.

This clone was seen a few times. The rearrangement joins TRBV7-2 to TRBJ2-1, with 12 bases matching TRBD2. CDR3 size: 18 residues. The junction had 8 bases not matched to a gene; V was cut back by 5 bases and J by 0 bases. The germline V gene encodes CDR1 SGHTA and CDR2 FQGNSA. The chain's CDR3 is CASSPWTSGTFSYNEQFF. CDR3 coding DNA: TGTGCCAGCAGCCCGTGGACTAGCGGGACCTTCTCCTACAATGAGCAGTTCTTC.

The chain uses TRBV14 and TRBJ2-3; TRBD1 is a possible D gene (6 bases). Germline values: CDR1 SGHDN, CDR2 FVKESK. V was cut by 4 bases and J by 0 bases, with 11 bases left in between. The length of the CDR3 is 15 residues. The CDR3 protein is CASSLGTPSTDTQYF. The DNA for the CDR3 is TGTGCCAGCAGCCTCGGGACACCTAGCACAGATACGCAGTATTTT.

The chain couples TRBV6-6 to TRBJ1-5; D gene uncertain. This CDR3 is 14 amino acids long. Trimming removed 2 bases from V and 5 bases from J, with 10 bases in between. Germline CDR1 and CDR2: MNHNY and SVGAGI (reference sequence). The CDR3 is CASSYPRDDQPQHF. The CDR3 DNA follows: TGTGCCAGCAGTTACCCTAGAGACGATCAGCCCCAGCATTTT.

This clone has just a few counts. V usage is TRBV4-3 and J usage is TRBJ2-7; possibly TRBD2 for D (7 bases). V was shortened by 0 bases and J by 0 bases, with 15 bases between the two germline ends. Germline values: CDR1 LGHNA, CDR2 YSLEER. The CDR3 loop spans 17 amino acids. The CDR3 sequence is CASSQEGGGRGSYEQYF. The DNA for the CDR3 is TGCGCCAGCAGCCAAGAGGGCGGGGGCCGGGGCTCCTACGAGCAGTACTTC.

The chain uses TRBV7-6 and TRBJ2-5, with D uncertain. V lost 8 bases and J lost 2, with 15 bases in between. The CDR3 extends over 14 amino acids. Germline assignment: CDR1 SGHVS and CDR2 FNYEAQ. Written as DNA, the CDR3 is TGTGCCAGCGCTCCTCGCGTCCCACAAGAGACCCAGTACTTC. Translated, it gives CASAPRVPQETQYF.

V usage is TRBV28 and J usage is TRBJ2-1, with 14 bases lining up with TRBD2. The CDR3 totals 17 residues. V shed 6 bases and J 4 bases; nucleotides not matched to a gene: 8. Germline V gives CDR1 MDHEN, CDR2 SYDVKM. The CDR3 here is CASRLRTSGRIYNEQFF. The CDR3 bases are TGTGCCAGCAGGCTGCGGACTAGCGGGAGGATATACAATGAGCAGTTCTTC.

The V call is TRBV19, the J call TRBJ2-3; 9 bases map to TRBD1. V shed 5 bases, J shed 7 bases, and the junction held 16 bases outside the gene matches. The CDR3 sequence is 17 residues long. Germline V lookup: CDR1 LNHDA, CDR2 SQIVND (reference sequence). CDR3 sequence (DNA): TGTGCCAGTAGTCCTAAAACGGACAGGGGCCAGCGAAATACGCAGTATTTT. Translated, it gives CASSPKTDRGQRNTQYF.

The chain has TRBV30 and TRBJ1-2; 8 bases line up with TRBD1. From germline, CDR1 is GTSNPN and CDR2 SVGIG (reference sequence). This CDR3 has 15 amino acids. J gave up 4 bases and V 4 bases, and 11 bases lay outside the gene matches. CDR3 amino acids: CAWNLLDRAAYGYTF. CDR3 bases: TGTGCCTGGAACCTGCTGGACAGGGCGGCCTATGGCTACACCTTC.

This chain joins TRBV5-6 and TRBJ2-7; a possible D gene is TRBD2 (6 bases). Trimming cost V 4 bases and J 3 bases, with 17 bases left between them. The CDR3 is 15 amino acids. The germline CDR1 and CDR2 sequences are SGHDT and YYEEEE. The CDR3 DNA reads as TGTGCCAGCAGCCGGGTTGATCACGGGGGCTACGAGCAGTACTTC. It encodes CASSRVDHGGYEQYF. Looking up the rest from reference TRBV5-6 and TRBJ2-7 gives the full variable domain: DAGVTQSPTHLIKTRGQQVTLRCSPKSGHDTVSWYQQALGQGPQFIFQYYEEEERQRGNFPDRFSGHQFPNYSSELNVNALLLGDSALYLCASSRVDHGGYEQYFGPGTRLTVT.

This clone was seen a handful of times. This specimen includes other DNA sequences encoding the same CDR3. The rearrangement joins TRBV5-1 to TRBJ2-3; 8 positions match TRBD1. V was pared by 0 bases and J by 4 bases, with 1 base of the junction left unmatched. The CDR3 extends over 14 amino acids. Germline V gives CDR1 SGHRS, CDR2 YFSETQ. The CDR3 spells CASSLGQGSDTQYF. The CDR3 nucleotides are TGCGCCAGCAGCTTGGGACAGGGGTCAGATACGCAGTATTTT. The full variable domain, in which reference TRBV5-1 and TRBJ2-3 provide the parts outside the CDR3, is KAGVTQTPRYLIKTRGQQVTLSCSPISGHRSVSWYQQTPGQGLQFLFEYFSETQRNKGNFPGRFSGRQFSNSRSEMNVSTLELGDSALYLCASSLGQGSDTQYFGPGTRLTVL.

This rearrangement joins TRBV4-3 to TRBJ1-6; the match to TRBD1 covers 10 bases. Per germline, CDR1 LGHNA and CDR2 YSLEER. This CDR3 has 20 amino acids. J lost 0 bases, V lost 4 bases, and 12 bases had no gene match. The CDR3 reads CASSLVSGTGDSSYNSPLHF. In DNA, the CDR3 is TGCGCCAGCAGCCTAGTGTCCGGGACAGGGGACAGCTCCTATAATTCACCCCTCCACTTT.

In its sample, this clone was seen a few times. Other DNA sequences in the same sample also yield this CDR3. CDR3 region: CASSLGGVSADTQYF. The DNA for the CDR3 is TGTGCCAGCAGCTTAGGTGGAGTTAGTGCAGATACGCAGTATTTT. V and J are TRBV7-2 and TRBJ2-3; D call uncertain. Germline CDR1 SGHTA, CDR2 FQGNSA. V lost 1 base to trimming and J lost 4 bases, with 12 bases between them. This CDR3 has 15 residues. The full variable domain, in which reference TRBV7-2 and TRBJ2-3 provide the parts outside the CDR3, is GAGVSQSPSNKVTEKGKDVELRCDPISGHTALYWYRQSLGQGLEFLIYFQGNSAPDKSGLPSDRFSAERTGGSVSTLTIQRTQQEDSAVYLCASSLGGVSADTQYFGPGTRLTVL.

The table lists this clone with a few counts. CDR3 loop: CASSISPRGFSNQPQHF. The DNA for the CDR3 is TGTGCCAGTAGTATAAGCCCGCGGGGATTTAGCAATCAGCCCCAGCATTTT. The chain is built from TRBV19 and TRBJ1-5; D is uncertain. CDR3 length equals 17 residues. CDR1 and CDR2 (germline): LNHDA, SQIVND (reference sequence). V lost 2 bases and J 0 bases, leaving 14 bases between the germline ends.

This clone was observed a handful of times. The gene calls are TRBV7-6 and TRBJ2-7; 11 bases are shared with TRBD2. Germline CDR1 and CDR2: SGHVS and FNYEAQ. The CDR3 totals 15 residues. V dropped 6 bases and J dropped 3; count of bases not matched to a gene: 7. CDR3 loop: CASRKLAGELYEQYF. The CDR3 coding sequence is TGTGCCAGCAGGAAACTAGCGGGAGAACTCTACGAGCAGTACTTC.

The CDR3 coding sequence is TGTGCCAGCTCACCTCAGTCCGGCACAGATACGCAGTATTTT. Translating it yields CASSPQSGTDTQYF. The chain links TRBV18 to TRBJ2-3, with unresolved D. This CDR3 region has 14 residues. Per the germline V gene, CDR1 is KGHSH and CDR2 is LQKENI. V dropped 3 bases and J dropped 1 base, with 8 bases sitting between them.